This T cell receptor beta chain stems from a study of CXCR3-negative and CXCR3-positive naive CD8 T cells. Study-wide findings and caveats: For naive cells, CXCR3-negative and CXCR3-positive subsets had similar TRBV-TRBJ usage; for memory cells, usage differed. Naive cells that were CXCR3-positive had more hydrophobic TRB CDR3s (compared with CXCR3-negative naive cells).

Libraries of TRB cDNA were made by 5' RACE and carried UMIs. TCRdb re-analyzed the 5' RACE reads; it lists each CDR3 protein once, without DNA. The table counts around 95,000 distinct CDR3 sequences; 0.85% to 1.4% lies in the top ten. Of note for this clonotype: The target antigen is unknown.

The CDR3 runs 11 residues. CDR1 is SNHLY and CDR2 is FYNNEI in the germline V gene. CD45RO-CCR7+CD27+CD95- marked naive CD8+ T cells. Material for sequencing was naive CXCR3+ CD8+ T cells from blood. Subset here: CD45RO-CCR7+CD27+CD95- naive CD8+ T cells expressing CXCR3 (TNR3+). The clonotype comes from a human donor in good health. Some clones in this sample may be carry-over from other donors' samples. The chain has TRBV2 and TRBJ2-7. CDR3: CASSELREQYF.